The 27 T cell receptor beta chains given below trace back to one sample, sequenced in a study of blood T cell repertoires in COVID-19. Generated by immunoSEQ multiplex PCR, the TCRdb table keeps only in-frame clones and is missing some. The sample has about 190,000 clones; around nine tenths are singletons. The sequencing input was peripheral blood. These receptors all stem from a woman in her 70s with COVID-19, enrolled during active disease.

The chain recombines TRBV5-1 with TRBJ2-1; TRBD1 agrees at 12 bases. CDR3 length equals 13 residues. V was pared by 5 bases and J by 16 bases, with 10 bases of the junction left unmatched. CDR1 and CDR2 from the germline V gene are SGHRS and YFSETQ. The CDR3 reads CASRLDGTGGSFF. Written as DNA, the CDR3 is TGCGCCAGCAGATTAGACGGGACAGGGGGCTCTTTCTTC.

This clone was seen more than once but under ten times. V is TRBV30 and J is TRBJ1-3; the D is unclear. The V end lost 0 bases, the J end lost 0 bases, and 12 bases lay between the germline ends. The CDR3 runs 16 residues. Germline V lookup: CDR1 GTSNPN, CDR2 SVGIG (reference sequence). In nucleotides, the CDR3 is TGTGCCTGGAGTGTATTATCGTGGAGCTCTGGAAACACCATATATTTT. Its translation: CAWSVLSWSSGNTIYF.

The rearrangement joins TRBV2 to TRBJ1-6, with 10 positions matching TRBD1. Germline CDR1 and CDR2: SNHLY and FYNNEI. V dropped 8 bases and J dropped 8; count of bases not matched to a gene: 9. The CDR3 is made up of 15 amino acids. The CDR3 nucleotides are TGTGCCAGCCGAATAAGAGACAGGGGGCATTCACCCCTCCACTTT. Protein product: CASRIRDRGHSPLHF.

The rearrangement joins TRBV28 to TRBJ1-1, with TRBD1 identical over 11 bases. The CDR3 is 12 residues long. Losses at the gene ends were 6 bases for V and 9 bases for J; bases not matched to a gene: 3. Germline assignment: CDR1 MDHEN and CDR2 SYDVKM. The CDR3 coding sequence is TGTGCCAGCAGCCTGGACAGGGGGCAAGCTTTCTTT. This codes for CASSLDRGQAFF.

The V and J genes are TRBV18 and TRBJ2-7, with TRBD1 matching over 7 bases. The CDR3 is 14 amino acids. Per the germline V gene, CDR1 is KGHSH and CDR2 is LQKENI. V shed 3 bases, J shed 3 bases, and the junction held 5 bases outside the gene matches. The CDR3 here is CASSPPTGYYEQYF. The CDR3, as DNA: TGTGCCAGCTCACCGCCGACAGGGTACTACGAGCAGTACTTC. Supplemented by reference TRBV18 and TRBJ2-7, the full variable domain reads NAGVMQNPRHLVRRRGQEARLRCSPMKGHSHVYWYRQLPEEGLKFMVYLQKENIIDESGMPKERFSAEFPKEGPSILRIQQVVRGDSAAYFCASSPPTGYYEQYFGPGTRLTVT.

This clone was seen more than once but under ten times. The rearrangement links TRBV29-1 to TRBJ1-1; 7 bases fit TRBD1. Germline V lookup: CDR1 SQVTM, CDR2 ANQGSEA. This CDR3 contains 14 residues. The junction had 9 bases not matched to a gene; V was cut back by 4 bases and J by 4 bases. The CDR3 sequence: CSVGRTGDGTEAFF. The CDR3, as DNA: TGCAGCGTTGGCCGAACAGGGGACGGCACTGAAGCTTTCTTT.

The chain links TRBV6-2 or TRBV6-3 to TRBJ2-7; maybe TRBD1 (5 bases). This CDR3 region has 13 residues. Trimming stripped 5 bases from V and 7 bases from J, with 15 bases between. Germline V gene data show CDR1 as MNHEY and CDR2 as SVGEGT. The CDR3 sequence is CASSPRDPREQYF. CDR3 nucleotide sequence: TGTGCCAGCAGTCCCAGGGATCCACGGGAGCAGTACTTC.

This chain uses TRBV13 with TRBJ1-6; tentatively, D is TRBD1 (6 bases). CDR1 is PRHDT and CDR2 is FYEKMQ in the germline V gene (reference sequence). V gave up 6 bases and J gave up 10 bases, with 22 bases separating them. The CDR3 sequence is 16 residues long. In DNA form, the CDR3 reads TGTGCCAGCAGACGCCAAGAACAGGGTGCTAAGTCACCCCTCCACTTT. Translated: CASRRQEQGAKSPLHF.

The gene calls are TRBV13 and TRBJ1-3, with no clear D. This CDR3 has 17 residues. The V and J ends lost 4 bases and 1 base respectively, with 17 bases between them. CDR1 and CDR2 from the germline V gene are PRHDT and FYEKMQ (reference sequence). The CDR3 here is CASSSTAGGKSGNTIYF. In nucleotides, the CDR3 is TGTGCCAGCAGCTCAACAGCGGGCGGAAAATCTGGAAACACCATATATTTT.

A single count supports this clone. The gene calls are TRBV24-1 and TRBJ2-7, with D hard to call. V was shortened by 3 bases and J by 5 bases, with 13 bases between the two germline ends. Germline V lookup: CDR1 KGHDR, CDR2 SFDVKD. The CDR3 runs to 14 residues. The DNA for the CDR3 is TGTGCCACCAGTGATCCTCATTTAGCCCACGAGCAGTACTTC. It yields the protein CATSDPHLAHEQYF.

The V and J genes are TRBV2 and TRBJ2-5; D call uncertain. CDR3 length: 12 residues. With 9 bases removed from V and 3 bases from J, the gap between germline ends came to 11 bases. Germline V gives CDR1 SNHLY, CDR2 FYNNEI. CDR3 in DNA: TGTGCCAGTTCAGAGGTTGAAGAGACCCAGTACTTC. It translates to CASSEVEETQYF.

The chain carries TRBV5-1 and TRBJ1-4; TRBD1 matches at 8 bases. The CDR3 contains 15 residues. Germline values: CDR1 SGHRS, CDR2 YFSETQ. V dropped 5 bases and J dropped 3; count of bases not matched to a gene: 6. The CDR3 reads CASRPGGASNEKLFF. The CDR3 nucleotides are TGCGCCAGCAGGCCAGGGGGCGCCTCTAATGAAAAACTGTTTTTT.

The V gene is TRBV12-3 or TRBV12-4, the J gene TRBJ2-3; D is ambiguous. V was cut by 2 bases and J by 3 bases, with 6 bases left in between. The CDR3 has 13 amino acids. CDR3 coding DNA: TGTGCCAGCAGTTTAAGGCGGACAGATACGCAGTATTTT. It translates to CASSLRRTDTQYF.

The V call is TRBV6-6, the J call TRBJ2-5; D ambiguous. Germline lookup yields CDR1 MNHNY and CDR2 SVGAGI (reference sequence). This CDR3 is 11 amino acids long. V shed 4 bases and J shed 3 bases, with 3 bases lying between them. CDR3 loop: CASSSEETQYF. CDR3 sequence (DNA): TGTGCCAGCAGTTCTGAAGAGACCCAGTACTTC.

V and J are TRBV20-1 and TRBJ1-2; D is ambiguous. Trimming took 2 bases from V and 3 from J, leaving 4 bases between them. Germline CDR1 DFQATT, CDR2 SNEGSKA (reference sequence). This CDR3 region has 11 residues. CDR3 DNA: TGCAGTGCTAGATCGGACTATGGCTACACCTTC. Translating gives CSARSDYGYTF.

The chain uses TRBV2 and TRBJ2-5, with D perhaps matching TRBD1 (5 bases). This CDR3 region has 15 residues. V was clipped by 7 bases and J by 5 bases, with 20 bases between them. Germline V gene lookup returns CDR1 SNHLY and CDR2 FYNNEI. As DNA, the CDR3 is TGTGCCAGCAACCCGCAGGGCCCGAACGGGGAGACCCAGTACTTC. Its protein is CASNPQGPNGETQYF.

This clone was counted between two and nine times. This CDR3 reads CASSFGASGLYNEQFF. CDR3 DNA sequence: TGTGCCAGCAGTTTTGGGGCTAGCGGACTCTACAATGAGCAGTTCTTC. The rearrangement uses TRBV28 and TRBJ2-1, with 7 bases identical to TRBD2. Germline V lookup: CDR1 MDHEN, CDR2 SYDVKM. Trimming at V came to 3 bases and at J to 3 bases, leaving 8 bases not matched to a gene. This CDR3 is built from 16 residues.

The chain has TRBV28 and TRBJ1-1, with a tentative D call TRBD1 (6 bases). Trimming pared 6 bases from V and 3 bases from J, leaving 14 bases between. The CDR3 is 14 amino acids. Germline CDR1 MDHEN, CDR2 SYDVKM. For the CDR3, the DNA is TGTGCCAGCAGGTACAGGGTTAGGTACACTGAAGCTTTCTTT. Its translation is CASRYRVRYTEAFF. The variable domain in full, with the rest retrieved from reference TRBV28 and TRBJ1-1, is DVKVTQSSRYLVKRTGEKVFLECVQDMDHENMFWYRQDPGLGLRLIYFSYDVKMKEKGDIPEGYSVSREKKERFSLILESASTNQTSMYLCASRYRVRYTEAFFGQGTRLTVV.

The chain links TRBV5-4 to TRBJ1-2; no reliable D call. V gave up 4 bases and J gave up 6 bases, with 13 bases separating them. Germline V gene sequence: CDR1 SGHNT, CDR2 YYREEE (reference sequence). The CDR3 has 13 residues. CDR3 in DNA: TGTGCCAGCAGCGTTAAAGCGTCAGATGGCTACACCTTC. Amino acid sequence: CASSVKASDGYTF.

This chain connects TRBV5-5 to TRBJ1-1; D unclear. With 8 bases removed from V and 1 base from J, the gap between germline ends came to 21 bases. Germline CDR1 and CDR2: SGHKS and YYEKEE (reference sequence). The CDR3 covers 16 residues. The CDR3 DNA reads as TGTGCCAGAATCCCAAGCCTAGAACAACCGAACACTGAAGCTTTCTTT. Translated: CARIPSLEQPNTEAFF. The whole variable domain, remainder taken from reference TRBV5-5 and TRBJ1-1, is DAGVTQSPTHLIKTRGQQVTLRCSPISGHKSVSWYQQVLGQGPQFIFQYYEKEERGRGNFPDRFSARQFPNYSSELNVNALLLGDSALYLCARIPSLEQPNTEAFFGQGTRLTVV.

The chain has TRBV9 and TRBJ2-1; 11 nucleotides agree with TRBD2. The CDR3 length is 15 residues. CDR1 SGDLS and CDR2 YYNGEE come from the germline V gene. The trim removed 3 bases at V and 9 bases at J, leaving 8 bases unmatched. The CDR3 here is CASSARGLAGGEQFF. CDR3 DNA sequence: TGTGCCAGCAGCGCCCGGGGGCTAGCGGGAGGTGAGCAGTTCTTC.

Concerning this clone itself: At the DNA level, this CDR3 is encoded by other sequences in the same sample as well. The chain employs TRBV30 and TRBJ2-7; D gene ambiguous. The CDR3 covers 13 residues. Germline V gene lookup returns CDR1 GTSNPN and CDR2 SVGIG (reference sequence). Trimming removed 0 bases from V and 1 base from J, with 7 bases in between. In nucleotides, the CDR3 is TGTGCCTGGAGTGTGCGGCTTTCCTACGAGCAGTACTTC. This sequence encodes CAWSVRLSYEQYF.

The chain carries TRBV3-1 (or the pseudogene TRBV3-2) and TRBJ1-2; 7 nucleotides match TRBD1. The CDR3 totals 14 residues. Per the germline V gene, CDR1 is LGHDT and CDR2 is YNNKEL (reference sequence). Trimming cost V 4 bases and J 1 base; bases outside gene matches: 3. CDR3 DNA: TGTGCCAGCAGCCGGGACAGCCTTAACTATGGCTACACCTTC. Translation gives CASSRDSLNYGYTF.

V gene TRBV4-1 combines with J gene TRBJ2-7; possible D gene TRBD1, 6 bases. The CDR3 extends over 14 amino acids. Germline V gene data show CDR1 as MGHRA and CDR2 as YSYEKL. Trimming cost V 0 bases and J 6 bases, with 12 bases left between them. CDR3 in DNA: TGCGCCAGCAGCCAAGATCGGGTCAGGGGCGAGCAGTACTTC. Residues: CASSQDRVRGEQYF.

In this sample, this clone turned up once. The gene calls are TRBV9 and TRBJ2-2, with unresolved D. The CDR3 is 13 amino acids. V was cut by 0 bases and J by 7 bases, with 7 bases left in between. CDR1 is SGDLS and CDR2 is YYNGEE in the germline V gene. This CDR3 is CASSVDGVGELFF. CDR3 nucleotides: TGTGCCAGCAGCGTAGACGGAGTCGGGGAGCTGTTTTTT.

The gene calls are TRBV5-1 and TRBJ2-1; 8 bases line up with TRBD2. Looked up from germline, CDR1 is SGHRS and CDR2 is YFSETQ. The CDR3 length is 16 residues. Losses at the gene ends were 4 bases for V and 7 bases for J; bases not matched to a gene: 13. The CDR3 spells CASSREGQIAWNEQFF. The CDR3 nucleotides read TGCGCCAGCAGCCGGGAGGGCCAGATCGCTTGGAATGAGCAGTTCTTC. Variable domain in full (rest from reference TRBV5-1 and TRBJ2-1): KAGVTQTPRYLIKTRGQQVTLSCSPISGHRSVSWYQQTPGQGLQFLFEYFSETQRNKGNFPGRFSGRQFSNSRSEMNVSTLELGDSALYLCASSREGQIAWNEQFFGPGTRLTVL.

The chain links TRBV4-1 to TRBJ2-3; D might be TRBD2 (6 bases). CDR1 is MGHRA and CDR2 is YSYEKL in the germline V gene. V lost 5 bases, J lost 1 base, and 16 bases lay in between. The CDR3 is 16 amino acids. CDR3 DNA sequence: TGCGCCAGCAGCTCAAAGTGGACGGGGGGCACAGATACGCAGTATTTT. Protein product: CASSSKWTGGTDTQYF.